The entry that follows covers one T cell receptor beta chain sequence. Profiled with immunoSEQ multiplex PCR; TCRdb holds only in-frame clones, not every one. The table records tens of thousands of clones, about nine tenths of them present only once. Treatment meaning: randomized to nivolumab then ipilimumab (arm A) or the reverse (arm B). Patients had received no earlier DNA-damaging chemotherapy. PBMC sorting kept live CD3+CD8+ cells without CD19 or CD56. The data stem from a study of sequential checkpoint blockade in melanoma. Study at large: Randomization was 1:1 between first-line nivolumab→ipilimumab and ipilimumab→nivolumab.

The material sequenced was CD8+ T cells sorted from blood (inferred from file names), taken from a patient given nivolumab and ipilimumab in sequence. The source is a human donor with melanoma.

This chain's CDR3 is CASSPRVPRYGYTF. CDR3 bases: TGTGCCAGCAGCCCACGAGTCCCCAGGTATGGCTACACCTTC. J is TRBJ1-2 and V is TRBV7-9; D gene uncertain. The length of the CDR3 is 14 residues. V gave up 5 bases and J gave up 5 bases, with 15 bases separating them. Germline CDR1 is SEHNR and CDR2 is FQNEAQ (reference sequence).